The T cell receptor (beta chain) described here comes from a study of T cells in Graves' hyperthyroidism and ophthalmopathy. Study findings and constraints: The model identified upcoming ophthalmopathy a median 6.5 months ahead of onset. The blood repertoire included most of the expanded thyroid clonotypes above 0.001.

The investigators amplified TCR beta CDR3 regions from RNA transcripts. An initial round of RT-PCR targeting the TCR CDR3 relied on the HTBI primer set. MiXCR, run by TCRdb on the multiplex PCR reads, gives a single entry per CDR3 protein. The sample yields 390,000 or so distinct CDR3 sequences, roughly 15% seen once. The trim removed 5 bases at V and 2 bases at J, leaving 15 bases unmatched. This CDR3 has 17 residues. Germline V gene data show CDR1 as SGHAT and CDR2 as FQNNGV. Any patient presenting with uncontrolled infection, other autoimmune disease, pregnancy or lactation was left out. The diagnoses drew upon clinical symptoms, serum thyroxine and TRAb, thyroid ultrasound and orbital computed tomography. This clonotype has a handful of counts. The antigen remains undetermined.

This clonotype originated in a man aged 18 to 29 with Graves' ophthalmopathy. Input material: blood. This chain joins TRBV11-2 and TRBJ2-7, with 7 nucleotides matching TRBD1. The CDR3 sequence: CASSGSETGLGAYEQYF. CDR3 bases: TGTGCCAGCAGCGGTTCCGAGACAGGGTTGGGGGCCTACGAGCAGTACTTC.